This T cell receptor (beta chain) was sequenced in a study of cytomegalovirus exposure and HLA in healthy donors. Looking at the study overall: An earlier analysis identified more than 90 million unique TCR beta sequences in 170 million or so T cells. Study outcomes and limitations: TCR association rates varied by HLA locus in a later analysis, with DRB1 highest and HLA-C lowest. Segments of the TCR beta V type were, in most cases, productive about 87% or about 30% of the time in an earlier analysis. Later findings reportedly placed an Asian-associated ancestry cluster below the approximately 670-donor mean for N-insertions.

Regarding this clone: Its antigen is currently unknown.

The CDR3 consists of 12 residues. V lost 8 bases and J 3 bases, leaving 8 bases between the germline ends. Germline V lookup: CDR1 SEHNR, CDR2 FQNEAQ (reference sequence). PCR amplification relied on 60 Vbeta primers (plus 13 Jbeta primers). Profiled with immunoSEQ multiplex PCR; TCRdb holds only in-frame clones, not every one. Of 110,000 to 150,000 clones in the sample, roughly 80% are singletons; the top ten hold 1.2%. The receptor comes from a female donor in good health and CMV-seronegative. The sequencing sample was made of PBMCs. The chain couples TRBV7-9 to TRBJ2-1; D unclear. Here the CDR3 reads CASLGLYNEQFF. Here the CDR3 DNA reads TGTGCCAGCTTGGGCCTCTACAATGAGCAGTTCTTC.